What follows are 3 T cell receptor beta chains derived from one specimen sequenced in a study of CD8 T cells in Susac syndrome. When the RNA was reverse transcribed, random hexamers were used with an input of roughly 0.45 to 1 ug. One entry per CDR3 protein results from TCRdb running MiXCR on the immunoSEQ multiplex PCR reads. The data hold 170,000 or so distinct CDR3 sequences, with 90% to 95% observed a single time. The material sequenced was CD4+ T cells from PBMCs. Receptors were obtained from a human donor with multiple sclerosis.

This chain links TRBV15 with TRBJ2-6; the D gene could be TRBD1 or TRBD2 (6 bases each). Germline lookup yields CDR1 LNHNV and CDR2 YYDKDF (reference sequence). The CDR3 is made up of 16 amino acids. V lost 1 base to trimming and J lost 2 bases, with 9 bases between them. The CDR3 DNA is TGTGCCACCAGCAGAGTCCGGGGGCCTGGGGCCAACGTCCTGACTTTC. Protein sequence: CATSRVRGPGANVLTF.

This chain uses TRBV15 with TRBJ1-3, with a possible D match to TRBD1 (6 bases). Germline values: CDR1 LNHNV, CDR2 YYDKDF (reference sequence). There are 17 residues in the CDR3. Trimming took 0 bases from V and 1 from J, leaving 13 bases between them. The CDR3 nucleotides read TGTGCCACCAGCAGAGACGGAGAAGGGGGTTCTGGAAACACCATATATTTT. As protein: CATSRDGEGGSGNTIYF.

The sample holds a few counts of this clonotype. CDR3 protein: CASSENRDSAYEQYF. The CDR3 DNA sequence: TGTGCCAGCAGTGAGAACAGGGACAGCGCCTACGAGCAGTACTTC. The chain couples TRBV6-1 to TRBJ2-7; 7 bases agree with TRBD1. With V trimmed by 3 bases and J by 2 bases, 7 bases remained unmatched. CDR3 length equals 15 residues. Germline lookup yields CDR1 MNHNS and CDR2 SASEGT.